This T cell receptor (beta chain) was captured in a study of T cells in Graves' hyperthyroidism and ophthalmopathy. RNA transcripts provided the source from which TCR beta CDR3 regions were amplified. The HTBI primer set was used in a first-round RT-PCR of the TCR CDR3. MiXCR was run by TCRdb on the multiplex PCR reads, yielding one entry per CDR3 protein. Of around 690,000 distinct CDR3 sequences listed, 17% are singletons. The length of the CDR3 is 14 residues. Germline CDR1 reads DFQATT; CDR2 reads SNEGSKA (reference sequence). The ends were cut back, 5 bases at V and 9 bases at J, with 23 bases in the middle.

V usage is TRBV20-1 and J usage is TRBJ2-7; D might be TRBD1 or TRBD2, each matching 5 bases. This clonotype originated in a man aged 50 to 60 with Graves' hyperthyroidism. Sequenced: blood. The CDR3 DNA reads as TGCAGTGCTTCTTCCGGGACCGAGTCAATTGGGCAGTACTTC. This sequence encodes CSASSGTESIGQYF.